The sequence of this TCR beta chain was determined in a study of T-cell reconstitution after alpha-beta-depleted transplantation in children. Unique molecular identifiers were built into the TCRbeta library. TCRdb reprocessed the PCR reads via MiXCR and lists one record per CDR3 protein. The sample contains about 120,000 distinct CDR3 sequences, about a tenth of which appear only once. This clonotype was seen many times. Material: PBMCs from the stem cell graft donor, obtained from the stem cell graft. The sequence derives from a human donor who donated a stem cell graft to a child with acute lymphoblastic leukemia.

The CDR3 is CASSPGTANEKLFF. CDR3 in DNA: TGTGCCAGCAGCCCCGGGACAGCTAATGAAAAACTGTTTTTT. The chain is built from TRBV7-2 and TRBJ1-4, with 7 bases fitting TRBD1. This CDR3 is built from 14 residues. V shed 5 bases and J 3 bases; nucleotides not matched to a gene: 3. Germline-derived CDR1 and CDR2 are SGHTA and FQGNSA.